This TCR beta chain was documented in a study of CD8+CD57+ T cells in acquired aplastic anemia. As for the study in general: Roughly 3 ug was the average amount of DNA from sorted CD4+ and CD8+ cells.

General study points: Patient and control CD8+ Simpson's diversity was not significantly different.

A remark on this clonotype: The antigen is unknown.

Profiling that covered TCR beta VDJ and CDR3 relied on genomic DNA as its template. TCRdb ran MiXCR on the reads and lists one entry per CDR3 protein. The sample has about 420,000 distinct CDR3 sequences; around 68% are singletons. With V trimmed by 4 bases and J by 4 bases, 5 bases remained unmatched. CDR3 length: 14 residues. Per germline, CDR1 SNHLY and CDR2 FYNNEI. This TCR came from a human donor in good health, serving as a control. Sample: sorted CD4+, CD8+, or CD8+CD57+ T cells (not recorded which) from PBMCs. This chain joins TRBV2 and TRBJ2-7, with 9 bases aligning to TRBD2. DNA of the CDR3: TGTGCCAGCAGTGGGGATAGCGGGAGTTACGAGCAGTACTTC. It is translated as CASSGDSGSYEQYF.